The 7 T cell receptor beta chains presented below share a single source sample, sequenced in a study of blood T cell repertoires in COVID-19. Profiling relied on immunoSEQ multiplex PCR, and the TCRdb table lists in-frame clones only, not all of them. In the table there are tens of thousands of clones, over 70% of which are singletons. Sequenced material: peripheral blood. These receptors were collected from a woman between 65 and 79 years old with acute or convalescent COVID-19.

This clone has only one observation. The V and J genes are TRBV6-5 and TRBJ1-6, with a possible D match to TRBD1 (6 bases). The CDR3 is 14 amino acids. V was trimmed by 5 bases and J by 10 bases, leaving 15 bases between them. Germline V lookup: CDR1 MNHEY, CDR2 SVGAGI. The CDR3 DNA sequence: TGTGCCAGCAGTACTCACAGGGTGGGATCACCCCTCCACTTT. Its translation is CASSTHRVGSPLHF.

This chain links TRBV6-5 with TRBJ1-4; 9 bases map to TRBD1. V was pared by 5 bases and J by 5 bases, with 3 bases of the junction left unmatched. There are 14 residues in the CDR3. Looked up from germline, CDR1 is MNHEY and CDR2 is SVGAGI. DNA for the CDR3: TGTGCCAGCAGTACCACAGGGGGCAATGAAAAACTGTTTTTT. It yields the protein CASSTTGGNEKLFF.

The chain is built from TRBV6-5 and TRBJ1-1; TRBD1 agrees at 9 bases. The trim removed 4 bases at V and 1 base at J, leaving 7 bases unmatched. The CDR3 is 16 residues long. The germline V gene has CDR1 MNHEY and CDR2 SVGAGI. The CDR3 DNA reads TGTGCCAGCAGTTTTCTACCGGGACAGGGGAACACTGAAGCTTTCTTT. Amino acids: CASSFLPGQGNTEAFF.

This clone was detected a few times. The gene calls are TRBV9 and TRBJ1-2; no clear D. CDR1 is SGDLS and CDR2 is YYNGEE in the germline V gene. The V end lost 4 bases, the J end lost 8 bases, and 18 bases lay between the germline ends. The length of the CDR3 is 14 residues. Here the CDR3 reads CASSNAGGSGGYTF. The CDR3, as DNA: TGTGCCAGCAGCAATGCGGGAGGGTCCGGCGGCTACACCTTC.

The chain combines TRBV5-4 with TRBJ2-5; D is perhaps TRBD1 (6 bases). From germline, CDR1 is SGHNT and CDR2 YYREEE (reference sequence). Trimming removed 0 bases from V and 3 bases from J, with 6 bases in between. The CDR3 length is 13 residues. The CDR3 region has the DNA TGTGCCAGCAGCTTGGACAGGGAAGAGACCCAGTACTTC. Protein sequence: CASSLDREETQYF.

The chain couples TRBV7-9 to TRBJ1-1; D not resolved. This CDR3 has 12 residues. The V gene lost 6 bases and the J gene lost 2 bases, with 7 bases spanning the gap. The germline V gene has CDR1 SEHNR and CDR2 FQNEAQ (reference sequence). CDR3 in amino acids: CASRGGNTEAFF. Here the CDR3 DNA reads TGTGCCAGCAGAGGAGGAAACACTGAAGCTTTCTTT.

This clone was counted a single time. J is TRBJ1-2 and V is TRBV24-1, with 7 bases fitting TRBD1. From germline, CDR1 is KGHDR and CDR2 SFDVKD. V gave up 3 bases and J gave up 1 base; unmatched junction bases: 4. This CDR3 is 15 amino acids long. For the CDR3, the DNA is TGTGCCACCAGTGATCCCGGGACAGTTAACTATGGCTACACCTTC. It is translated as CATSDPGTVNYGYTF.